One and the same sample provided the 23 T cell receptor beta chains below, sequenced in a study of T cell responses to AZD1222 COVID-19 vaccine. Some clones are missing from TCRdb's copy, which holds only in-frame ones; the method was immunoSEQ multiplex PCR. There are around 92,000 clones in the sample; 91% occur only once, and more than 6.5% lies in the top ten. The material was peripheral blood, obtained on day 0 of AZD1222 vaccination. The receptors come from an adult in good health.

The J gene is TRBJ1-5, the V gene TRBV7-2; 7 bases match TRBD1. V lost 8 bases to trimming and J lost 4 bases; unmatched junction nucleotides: 5. Germline CDR1 is SGHTA and CDR2 is FQGNSA. CDR3 length equals 13 residues. In nucleotides, the CDR3 is TGTGCCAGCCGGCAGGGGGGTAATCAGCCCCAGCATTTT. Translation gives CASRQGGNQPQHF.

This clone has just one count. The V and J genes are TRBV10-3 and TRBJ1-1; weak D call: TRBD1 (6 bases). The V gene's germline CDR1 is ENHRY and CDR2 SYGVKD. Trimming took off 6 bases at V and 0 bases at J, with 11 bases between the two ends. CDR3 length: 14 residues. The CDR3 reads CAISRQEMNTEAFF. CDR3 nucleotides: TGTGCCATCAGCAGACAGGAGATGAACACTGAAGCTTTCTTT.

The chain carries TRBV28 and TRBJ2-7; D is tentatively TRBD1 or TRBD2 (5 bases each). Germline V gene data show CDR1 as MDHEN and CDR2 as SYDVKM. Between the trimmed V and J ends, which lost 1 base and 9 bases, there was a span of 16 bases. This CDR3 has 14 residues. The CDR3, as DNA: TGTGCCAGCAGTTTATCAGGCACCACCGGGGCGCAGTACTTC. This codes for CASSLSGTTGAQYF.

The chain links TRBV6-5 to TRBJ2-7, with TRBD1 matching 9 bases. This CDR3 region has 15 residues. Germline CDR1 MNHEY, CDR2 SVGAGI. J was trimmed by 6 bases and V by 4 bases; bases with no gene match: 10. The CDR3 here is CASSWQGQGVSEQYF. The CDR3 DNA sequence: TGTGCCAGCAGTTGGCAGGGACAGGGAGTAAGCGAGCAGTACTTC.

The chain combines TRBV4-1 with TRBJ1-6; a possible D gene is TRBD1 (6 bases). This CDR3 is built from 16 residues. V was trimmed by 0 bases and J by 9 bases, leaving 15 bases between them. The germline gives CDR1 MGHRA, CDR2 YSYEKL. CDR3 in amino acids: CASSQDYNRVGSPLHF. CDR3 sequence (DNA): TGCGCCAGCAGCCAAGATTATAACAGGGTTGGTTCACCCCTCCACTTT.

The chain's CDR3 is CASSQQAAGNTIYF. The DNA of the CDR3 is TGCGCCAGCAGCCAACAAGCAGCTGGAAACACCATATATTTT. The chain combines TRBV4-3 with TRBJ1-3; D gene uncertain. Germline V gene sequence: CDR1 LGHNA, CDR2 YSLEER. Trimming stripped 2 bases from V and 2 bases from J, with 7 bases between. This CDR3 comprises 14 residues.

The chain couples TRBV5-8 to TRBJ2-1; 7 positions match TRBD2. There are 16 residues in the CDR3. Germline V gene sequence: CDR1 SGHTS, CDR2 YDEGEE. The J segment lost 3 bases and the V segment lost 4 bases, leaving 10 bases of the junction unmatched. CDR3 in DNA: TGTGCCAGCAGCGCCGGACTAGGCCAAGTCTACAATGAGCAGTTCTTC. It translates to CASSAGLGQVYNEQFF.

This chain joins TRBV11-2 and TRBJ2-7, with D perhaps matching TRBD2 (6 bases). The CDR3 contains 14 residues. The V gene lost 5 bases and the J gene lost 5 bases, with 16 bases spanning the gap. Germline CDR1 is SGHAT and CDR2 is FQNNGV. The CDR3 region has the DNA TGTGCCAGCAGCCCAGCCGGGGGATCTAACGAGCAGTACTTC. It yields the protein CASSPAGGSNEQYF.

This chain uses TRBV6-5 with TRBJ1-3, with 8 bases that match TRBD1. V was pared by 8 bases and J by 2 bases, with 2 bases of the junction left unmatched. From germline, CDR1 is MNHEY and CDR2 SVGAGI. CDR3 size: 13 residues. CDR3 protein: CASRQGTGNTIYF. DNA for the CDR3: TGTGCCAGCCGACAGGGGACTGGAAACACCATATATTTT.

The chain combines TRBV5-1 with TRBJ1-5; D not certain. Germline lookup yields CDR1 SGHRS and CDR2 YFSETQ. V lost 1 base, J lost 1 base, and 3 bases lay in between. The CDR3 is 13 residues long. The CDR3 spells CASSLKSNQPQHF. Written as DNA, the CDR3 is TGCGCCAGCAGCTTGAAGAGCAATCAGCCCCAGCATTTT.

V and J are TRBV5-6 and TRBJ2-5; TRBD1 is a possible D gene (6 bases). Between the trimmed V and J ends, which lost 4 bases and 2 bases, there was a span of 15 bases. The CDR3 has 15 residues. Germline assignment: CDR1 SGHDT and CDR2 YYEEEE. CDR3 sequence (DNA): TGTGCCAGCAGCGAGTTCGGGACACCACAAGAGACCCAGTACTTC. Amino acid sequence: CASSEFGTPQETQYF.

The chain recombines TRBV6-2 or TRBV6-3 with TRBJ2-1; TRBD2 matches 13 bases. CDR3 length equals 17 residues. Unmatched junction bases numbered 10, after V lost 5 bases and J lost 6 bases. Germline V gene data show CDR1 as MNHEY and CDR2 as SVGEGT. The chain's CDR3 is CASSVSSGTSGTNEQFF. DNA for the CDR3: TGTGCCAGCAGTGTATCCTCCGGGACTAGCGGGACCAATGAGCAGTTCTTC.

This clone was seen only once. The chain is built from TRBV5-1 and TRBJ1-5; D is perhaps TRBD1 (5 bases). The germline CDR1 and CDR2 sequences are SGHRS and YFSETQ. The V end lost 4 bases, the J end lost 6 bases, and 20 bases lay between the germline ends. The CDR3 has 16 residues. CDR3 residues: CASSDNPMGGGQPQHF. Written as DNA, the CDR3 is TGCGCCAGCAGCGATAATCCGATGGGCGGGGGTCAGCCCCAGCATTTT.

The V and J genes are TRBV11-3 and TRBJ2-3, with 9 bases lining up with TRBD1. CDR1 is SGHNT, CDR2 YENEEA, per germline. CDR3 size: 13 residues. With 5 bases clipped from V and 7 bases from J, the junction kept 4 bases outside the gene matches. CDR3 DNA: TGTGCCAGCAGCCCCGGGACAGGGTATACGCAGTATTTT. As protein: CASSPGTGYTQYF.

The CDR3 nucleotides read TGTGCCAGCAGTTTATCTCTACACCAAACGTCCCAGTACGAGCAGTACTTC. Translated: CASSLSLHQTSQYEQYF. The chain carries TRBV28 and TRBJ2-7; D remains ambiguous. CDR3 length equals 17 residues. The germline V gene has CDR1 MDHEN and CDR2 SYDVKM. V lost 1 base and J 4 bases, leaving 20 bases between the germline ends.

V and J are TRBV24-1 and TRBJ2-5; a weak D match, TRBD2 (7 bases). The length of the CDR3 is 14 residues. CDR1 and CDR2 from the germline V gene are KGHDR and SFDVKD. Trimming took 4 bases from V and 5 from J, leaving 13 bases between them. DNA of the CDR3: TGTGCCACCAGTGACAGGGGAGGGGGGGAGACCCAGTACTTC. The encoded protein is CATSDRGGGETQYF.

This rearrangement joins TRBV4-1 to TRBJ2-2, with 10 bases identical to TRBD2. The germline gives CDR1 MGHRA, CDR2 YSYEKL. The junction had 11 bases not matched to a gene; V was cut back by 5 bases and J by 5 bases. The CDR3 consists of 17 residues. Here the CDR3 DNA reads TGCGCCAGCAGCTTCCGGTCCCTAGCGGGGGAAACCGGGGAGCTGTTTTTT. As protein: CASSFRSLAGETGELFF.

The V gene is TRBV5-4, the J gene TRBJ2-2; 8 nucleotides agree with TRBD2. This CDR3 spans 16 amino acids. V shed 3 bases, J shed 4 bases, and the junction held 8 bases outside the gene matches. In germline, CDR1 is SGHNT, CDR2 YYREEE (reference sequence). Written as DNA, the CDR3 is TGTGCCAGCAGCTACCGAGCGGGAGTCGGCACCGGGGAGCTGTTTTTT. Amino acids: CASSYRAGVGTGELFF.

The V and J genes are TRBV12-5 and TRBJ1-5; no clear D. Germline V gene data show CDR1 as LGHNT and CDR2 as FRNRAP. V lost 3 bases, J lost 3 bases, and 9 bases lay in between. CDR3 length equals 14 residues. CDR3 in amino acids: CASGFGQNNQPQHF. The CDR3, as DNA: TGTGCTAGTGGTTTCGGGCAGAACAATCAGCCCCAGCATTTT.

V and J are TRBV7-6 and TRBJ1-1, with 8 positions matching TRBD1. Losses at the gene ends were 2 bases for V and 2 bases for J; bases not matched to a gene: 4. The CDR3 is made up of 15 amino acids. Germline loops: CDR1 SGHVS, CDR2 FNYEAQ. The CDR3 protein is CASSLTTGVNTEAFF. In DNA form, the CDR3 reads TGTGCCAGCAGCTTAACGACAGGGGTCAACACTGAAGCTTTCTTT.

This clone was seen a single time. The rearrangement links TRBV7-3 to TRBJ2-3; D gene unclear. The CDR3 consists of 13 residues. Germline lookup yields CDR1 SGHTA and CDR2 FQGTGA. V dropped 2 bases and J dropped 5 bases, with 8 bases sitting between them. CDR3 nucleotides: TGTGCCAGCAGCTTAGAATCAGAAGATACGCAGTATTTT. This encodes CASSLESEDTQYF.

V and J are TRBV5-3 and TRBJ1-1; 7 bases fit TRBD1. TRBV5-3 belongs to the ORF category, with a function that is uncertain. V lost 1 base and J lost 2; bases outside the gene matches: 5. The CDR3 sequence is 15 residues long. CDR3: CARSLSRQGNTEAFF. In DNA, the CDR3 is TGTGCCAGAAGCTTGAGCCGACAGGGTAACACTGAAGCTTTCTTT.

CDR3 bases: TGTGCCAGCAGTGAAGGTCAGGGGGCAGATACGCAGTATTTT. Its protein is CASSEGQGADTQYF. The V call is TRBV6-1, the J call TRBJ2-3; 7 nucleotides agree with TRBD1. The V gene's germline CDR1 is MNHNS and CDR2 SASEGT. This CDR3 contains 14 residues. V lost 1 base, J lost 4 bases, and 2 bases stayed unmatched.